This T cell receptor (beta chain) was recorded in a study of OX40 agonist ivuxolimab in advanced cancers. Study background: In this trial design, patients received ivuxolimab intravenously at 0.01 to 10 mg/kg every 2 weeks.

Method: immunoSEQ multiplex PCR; TCRdb's copy keeps in-frame clones and lacks some. The sample carries 55,000 to 70,000 clones, 85% recorded once. The length of the CDR3 is 16 residues. The input for sequencing was CD4+ or CD8+ T cells sorted from blood, taken in a trial of the OX40 agonist ivuxolimab. The chain links TRBV21-1 to TRBJ2-5. The last part of the DNA fits TRBJ2-7 better; the J call may be wrong. TRBV21-1 constitutes a pseudogene. This TCR came from an adult with an advanced solid tumor such as melanoma, head and neck, liver or kidney cancer. In DNA form, the CDR3 reads TGTGCCAGCAGCGACCAAAACAAGGGAAGAGCCTACGAGCAGTACTTC. Amino acid sequence: CASSDQNKGRAYEQYF.